A selection of T cell receptor beta chains follows, all from one sample in a study of Ad26.COV2.S vaccination and SARS-CoV-2 variants. Profiled with immunoSEQ multiplex PCR; TCRdb holds only in-frame clones, not every one. The data contain a few hundred thousand clones, around 90% of them seen just once; the ten biggest clones take up over 9%. The sequencing used peripheral blood, collected in a trial of Ad26.COV2.S vaccine versus placebo. The receptors here all came from a person aged 18-60 years who received the Ad26.COV2.S COVID-19 vaccine or a placebo. Both conserved end residues are part of each CDR3.

J | V | CDR3
TRBJ2-5 | TRBV18 | CASSRTSGETQYF
TRBJ2-3 | TRBV29-1 | CSITLAGVPDTQYF
TRBJ2-1 | TRBV20-1 | CSARDNEQFF
TRBJ2-1 | TRBV28 | CASSFLGRDYNEQFF
TRBJ1-2 | TRBV5-1 | CASSSTRGVNGYTF
TRBJ2-6 | TRBV3-1/TRBV3-2 | CASSQTRSGANVLTF
TRBJ2-7 | TRBV9 | CASSPGPGTKTGTSSYEQYF
TRBJ2-5 | TRBV5-1 | CASSSGTGGETQYF
TRBJ2-2 | TRBV10-3 | CAIRSSNTGELFF
TRBJ2-1 | TRBV4-1 | CASSLYSGNNNEQFF
TRBJ2-1 | TRBV24-1 | CATSDPTSGRSYNEQFF
TRBJ2-5 | TRBV9 | CASSVGHSGEPRETQYF
TRBJ2-3 | TRBV5-1 | CASSFWTGSTDTQYF
TRBJ1-4 | TRBV7-3 | CASSPRQGEKLFF
TRBJ2-7 | TRBV7-9 | CASSLSYEQYF
TRBJ2-7 | TRBV5-6 | CASSYINQISYEQYF
TRBJ2-7 | TRBV28 | CASSLPGSDYEQYF
TRBJ1-1 | TRBV2 | CASSEPGPEAFF
TRBJ1-2 | TRBV2 | CASSEMGQGHGYTF
TRBJ2-1 | TRBV7-2 | CASSRDGQGEFF
TRBJ1-2 | TRBV27 | CASSYRVDYGYTF
TRBJ2-7 | TRBV6-5 | CASTTGQGALYEQYF
TRBJ2-4 | TRBV19 | CASSAQGGNIQYF
TRBJ2-7 | TRBV19 | CASSIIGGYEQYF
TRBJ1-2 | TRBV5-8 | CASSLAGNYGYTF
TRBJ2-3 | TRBV5-4 | CASSLASVFDTQYF
TRBJ2-7 | TRBV28 | CASSWQPTEQYF
TRBJ2-7 | TRBV3-1/TRBV3-2 | CASSQGGQSKKAYEQYF
TRBJ2-1 | TRBV7-2 | CASILEGTEQFF
TRBJ2-5 | TRBV24-1 | CATSDPGLETQYF
TRBJ1-1 | TRBV11-2 | CASSLLGEKAFF
TRBJ2-7 | TRBV3-1/TRBV3-2 | CASSRKRDMSEQYF
TRBJ1-1 | TRBV6-5 | CASSYSGTGLNTEAFF
TRBJ2-5 | TRBV6-2/TRBV6-3 | CASSYRTGTGVSVSQETQYF
TRBJ1-1 | TRBV7-9 | CASSPEWGTEAFF